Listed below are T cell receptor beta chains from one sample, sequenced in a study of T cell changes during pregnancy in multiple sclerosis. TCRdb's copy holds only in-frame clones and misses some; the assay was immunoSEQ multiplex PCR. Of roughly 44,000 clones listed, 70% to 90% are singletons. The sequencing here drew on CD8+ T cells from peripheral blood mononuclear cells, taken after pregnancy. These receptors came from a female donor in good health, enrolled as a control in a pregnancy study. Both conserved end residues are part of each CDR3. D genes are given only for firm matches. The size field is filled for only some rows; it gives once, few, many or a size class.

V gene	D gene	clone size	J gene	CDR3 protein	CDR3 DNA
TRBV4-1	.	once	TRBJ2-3	CASSQELRGTDTQYF	TGCGCCAGCAGCCAAGAATTGAGGGGCACAGATACGCAGTATTTT
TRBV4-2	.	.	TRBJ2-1	CASSLSLRQFF	TGTGCCAGCAGCCTCTCTCTCAGGCAGTTCTTC
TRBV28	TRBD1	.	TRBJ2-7	CASSSSRGRREQYF	TGTGCCAGCAGTTCCTCAAGGGGGCGTAGGGAGCAGTACTTC
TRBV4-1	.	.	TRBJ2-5	CASTPYIRAETQYF	TGCGCCAGTACACCGTATATAAGAGCGGAGACCCAGTACTTC
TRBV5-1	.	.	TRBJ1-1	CASSLVWGNGQPNTEAFF	TGCGCCAGCAGCTTGGTTTGGGGTAACGGACAGCCAAACACTGAAGCTTTCTTT
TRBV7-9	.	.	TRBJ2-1	CASRPRDTSRKEQFF	TGTGCCAGCAGGCCCCGGGACACCTCGAGGAAAGAGCAGTTCTTC
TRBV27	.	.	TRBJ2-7	CASRGREGEQYF	TGTGCCAGCAGGGGGAGAGAAGGCGAGCAGTACTTC
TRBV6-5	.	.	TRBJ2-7	CASSYSGDKGEQYF	TGTGCCAGCAGTTACTCGGGGGACAAAGGGGAGCAGTACTTC
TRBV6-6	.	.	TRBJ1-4	CASSPQGHREKLFF	TGTGCCAGCAGCCCACAGGGCCATAGGGAAAAACTGTTTTTT
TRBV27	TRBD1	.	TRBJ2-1	CASRPGTGYNEQFF	TGTGCCAGCAGACCCGGGACAGGATACAATGAGCAGTTCTTC
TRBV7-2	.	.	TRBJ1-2	CASSLASRGGYTF	TGTGCCAGCAGCTTGGCTTCTCGGGGAGGCTACACCTTC
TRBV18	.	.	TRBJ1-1	CASSPPGEGGTEAFF	TGTGCCAGCTCACCACCGGGGGAAGGGGGCACTGAAGCTTTCTTT
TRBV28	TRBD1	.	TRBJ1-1	CASSLAPGQGGVEAFF	TGTGCCAGCAGCCTCGCTCCCGGACAGGGGGGGGTTGAAGCTTTCTTT
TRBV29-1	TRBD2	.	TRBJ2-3	CSVEVTGGSTDTQYF	TGCAGCGTTGAAGTTACGGGGGGGAGCACAGATACGCAGTATTTT
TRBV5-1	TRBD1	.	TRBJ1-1	CASRHGTGGNTEAFF	TGCGCCAGCAGGCACGGGACAGGGGGGAACACTGAAGCTTTCTTT
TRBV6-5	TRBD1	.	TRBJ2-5	CASSSGTGPTTQYF	TGTGCCAGCAGTTCAGGGACAGGGCCGACGACCCAGTACTTC
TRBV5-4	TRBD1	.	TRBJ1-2	CASSTGTATLYGYTF	TGTGCCAGCAGCACAGGGACAGCTACCCTCTATGGCTACACCTTC
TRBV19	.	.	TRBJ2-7	CASSAAQGLSYEQYF	TGTGCCAGTAGTGCCGCGCAGGGGCTCTCCTACGAGCAGTACTTC
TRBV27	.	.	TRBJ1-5	CASSPTASNQPQHF	TGTGCCAGCAGTCCGACAGCTAGCAATCAGCCCCAGCATTTT
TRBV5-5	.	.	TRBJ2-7	CASSLGLTYEQYF	TGTGCCAGCAGCCTCGGACTTACCTACGAGCAGTACTTC
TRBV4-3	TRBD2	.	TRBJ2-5	CASSPFRSGGPEQETQYF	TGCGCCAGCAGCCCCTTTAGGAGCGGGGGCCCCGAGCAGGAGACCCAGTACTTC
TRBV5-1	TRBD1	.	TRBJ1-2	CASSYSSGGAGGYTF	TGCGCCAGCAGCTACTCGTCAGGGGGCGCGGGTGGCTACACCTTC
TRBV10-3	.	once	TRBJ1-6	CAISGRDSPLHF	TGTGCCATCAGTGGTCGCGATTCACCCCTCCACTTT
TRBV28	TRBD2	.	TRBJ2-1	CASSSTPSGDAFF	TGTGCCAGCAGTTCTACCCCTAGCGGCGATGCGTTCTTC
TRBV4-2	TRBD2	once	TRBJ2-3	CASSQEIQLAGITDTQYF	TGTGCCAGCAGCCAAGAAATTCAACTAGCGGGGATCACAGATACGCAGTATTTT
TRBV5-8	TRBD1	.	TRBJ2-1	CASTQGTANEQFF	TGTGCCAGCACACAGGGGACGGCCAATGAGCAGTTCTTC
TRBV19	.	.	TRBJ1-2	CASSTGHHSNYGYTF	TGTGCCAGTAGTACGGGACATCATTCTAACTATGGCTACACCTTC
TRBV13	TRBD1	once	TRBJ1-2	CASSQQGSYGYTF	TGTGCCAGCAGCCAACAGGGGAGCTATGGCTACACCTTC
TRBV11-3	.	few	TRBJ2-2	CASSLDSVGELFF	TGTGCCAGCAGCTTAGACAGCGTCGGGGAGCTGTTTTTT
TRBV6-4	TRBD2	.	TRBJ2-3	CASSDSVGGTDTQYF	TGTGCCAGCAGTGACTCGGTGGGGGGGACAGATACGCAGTATTTT
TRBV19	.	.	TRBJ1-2	CASTPAGRVGGYGYTF	TGTGCCAGTACCCCGGCTGGCAGGGTGGGGGGCTATGGCTACACCTTC
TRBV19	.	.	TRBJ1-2	CASSLSYYGYTF	TGTGCCAGTAGTCTATCCTACTATGGCTACACCTTC
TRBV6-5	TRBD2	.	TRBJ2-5	CASSYSDGLGETQYF	TGTGCCAGCAGTTACTCGGACGGACTAGGGGAGACCCAGTACTTC
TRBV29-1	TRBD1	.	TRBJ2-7	CSVSQTGTYEQYF	TGCAGCGTCTCTCAGACAGGGACCTACGAGCAGTACTTC
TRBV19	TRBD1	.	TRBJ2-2	CVAGGADGELFF	TGTGTTGCAGGGGGCGCGGACGGGGAGCTGTTTTTT
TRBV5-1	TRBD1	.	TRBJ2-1	CASSSLRQGGYNEQFF	TGCGCCAGCAGTTCCCTCAGACAGGGTGGATACAATGAGCAGTTCTTC
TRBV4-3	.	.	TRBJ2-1	CASSQDPPGSVVEQFF	TGCGCCAGCAGCCAAGATCCCCCAGGCTCTGTGGTGGAGCAGTTCTTC
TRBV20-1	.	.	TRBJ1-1	CSVLDTEAFF	TGCAGTGTACTCGACACTGAAGCTTTCTTT
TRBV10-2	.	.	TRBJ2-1	CASSPGGTYNEQFF	TGCGCCAGCAGCCCCGGGGGTACCTACAATGAGCAGTTCTTC
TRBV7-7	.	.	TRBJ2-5	CASSLEDSETQYF	TGTGCTAGCAGCTTAGAGGACTCGGAGACCCAGTACTTC
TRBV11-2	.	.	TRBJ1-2	CASRSPEVFNYGYTF	TGTGCCAGCAGATCCCCGGAGGTGTTTAACTATGGCTACACCTTC
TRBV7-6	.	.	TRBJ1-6	CASSLEMSGDSPLHF	TGTGCCAGCAGCTTAGAGATGAGTGGTGATTCACCCCTCCACTTT
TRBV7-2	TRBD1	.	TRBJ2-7	CASRKRDRVSYEQYF	TGTGCCAGCAGAAAACGGGACAGGGTCTCCTACGAGCAGTACTTC
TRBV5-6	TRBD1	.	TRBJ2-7	CASSSRTGVSYEQYF	TGTGCCAGCAGCTCCCGGACAGGGGTTTCCTACGAGCAGTACTTC
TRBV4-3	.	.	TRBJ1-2	CASSQDSTGGYYGYTF	TGCGCCAGCAGCCAAGATTCCACGGGGGGTTACTATGGCTACACCTTC
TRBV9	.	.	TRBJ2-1	CASSVSSAGSYNEQFF	TGTGCCAGCAGCGTTTCCTCGGCAGGCTCCTACAATGAGCAGTTCTTC
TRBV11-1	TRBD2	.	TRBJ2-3	CASSAPRGGSTDTQYF	TGTGCCAGCAGCGCCCCCCGCGGGGGGAGCACAGATACGCAGTATTTT
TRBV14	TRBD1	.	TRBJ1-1	CASSQDGRGLSEAFF	TGTGCCAGCAGCCAAGATGGCAGGGGGCTCTCTGAAGCTTTCTTT
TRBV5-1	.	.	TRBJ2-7	CASSGSAGYEQYF	TGCGCCAGCAGCGGGTCCGCAGGGTACGAGCAGTACTTC
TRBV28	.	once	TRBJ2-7	CASSLGTGSGHEQYF	TGTGCCAGCAGTTTAGGAACAGGGAGTGGTCACGAGCAGTACTTC
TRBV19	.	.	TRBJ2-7	CASSIDPPDSLSSYEQHF	TGTGCCAGTAGTATAGACCCGCCGGACAGTCTAAGCTCCTACGAGCAGCACTTC
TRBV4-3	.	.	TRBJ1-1	CASSQDRRANTEAFF	TGCGCCAGCAGCCAAGATCGCAGGGCAAACACTGAAGCTTTCTTT
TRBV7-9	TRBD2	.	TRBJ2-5	CASSDSTSGAQETQYF	TGTGCCAGCAGCGATTCGACTAGCGGAGCCCAAGAGACCCAGTACTTC
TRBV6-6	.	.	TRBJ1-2	CASSYSWQYGYTF	TGTGCCAGCAGTTACTCGTGGCAATATGGCTACACCTTC
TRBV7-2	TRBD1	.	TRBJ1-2	CASSMDRVDRLGYTF	TGTGCCAGCAGCATGGACAGGGTGGACCGACTAGGCTACACCTTC
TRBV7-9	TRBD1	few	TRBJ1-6	CASSSDRENNSPLHF	TGTGCCAGCAGCTCAGACAGGGAAAATAATTCACCCCTCCACTTT
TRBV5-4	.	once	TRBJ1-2	CASSLGGGPNYGYTF	TGTGCCAGCAGCTTGGGCGGGGGCCCCAACTATGGCTACACCTTC